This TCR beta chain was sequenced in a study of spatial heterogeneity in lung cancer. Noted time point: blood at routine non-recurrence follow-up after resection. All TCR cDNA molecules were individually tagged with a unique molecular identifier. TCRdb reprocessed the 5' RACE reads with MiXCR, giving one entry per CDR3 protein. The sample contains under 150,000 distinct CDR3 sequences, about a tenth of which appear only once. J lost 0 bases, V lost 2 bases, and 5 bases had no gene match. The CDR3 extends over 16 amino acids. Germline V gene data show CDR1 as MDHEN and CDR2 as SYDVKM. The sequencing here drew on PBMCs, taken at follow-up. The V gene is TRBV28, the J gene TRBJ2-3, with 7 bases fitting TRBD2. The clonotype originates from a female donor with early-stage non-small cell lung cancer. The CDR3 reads CASSLAGVSSTDTQYF. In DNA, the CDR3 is TGTGCCAGCAGTTTAGCGGGAGTCTCGAGCACAGATACGCAGTATTTT.